These T cell receptor beta chains were read from a single sample in a study of response to subunit inactivated influenza vaccine. TCRdb recomputed calls from the RT-PCR reads with MiXCR, one row per CDR3 protein. Of around 320,000 distinct CDR3 sequences listed, 20% to 25% are singletons. Sequences were derived from PBMCs from blood, sampled approximately 22 months after vaccination. The receptors here all came from a man aged 50-75 years who received an inactivated influenza vaccine. Each CDR3 is given with its conserved first and last residue. A D gene is named only where the DNA matches it firmly. Size is stated for part of the rows, as once, few or many counts, or as a class when the clone is expanded.

>NA|TRBJ2-1|TRBV14|TRBD2
CASSQRTSGNEQFF
TGTGCAAGCAGCCAAAGAACTAGCGGGAATGAGCAGTTCTTC
>NA|TRBJ2-3|TRBV12-3/TRBV12-4|NA
CASRPYSSGTDTQYF
TGTGCCAGCAGGCCATATTCGTCCGGGACAGATACGCAGTATTTT
>few|TRBJ2-1|TRBV7-2|NA
CASSLRTGDNEQFF
TGTGCCAGCAGCTTAAGAACGGGGGACAATGAGCAGTTCTTC
>NA|TRBJ2-3|TRBV6-1|TRBD2
CATISGAGADTQYF
TGTGCCACCATATCCGGAGCGGGAGCAGATACGCAGTATTTT
>few|TRBJ2-3|TRBV12-3/TRBV12-4|TRBD2
CASSFVAGGPVTQYF
TGTGCCAGCAGTTTCGTAGCGGGAGGGCCGGTTACGCAGTATTTT
>NA|TRBJ1-6|TRBV3-1|NA
CASSQTGSKDPLHF
TGTGCCAGCAGCCAAACCGGATCGAAAGATCCCCTCCACTTT
>few|TRBJ2-7|TRBV20-1|TRBD2
CSARSREWDEQYF
TGCAGTGCACGCTCGCGGGAGTGGGACGAGCAGTACTTC
>NA|TRBJ1-1|TRBV6-2/TRBV6-3|NA
CASSILTAMNTEAFF
TGTGCCAGCAGCATACTTACAGCTATGAACACTGAAGCTTTCTTT
>few|TRBJ1-5|TRBV20-1|TRBD1
CGLGQGYSNQPQHF
TGCGGGCTAGGACAGGGATATAGCAATCAGCCCCAGCATTTT
>NA|TRBJ2-1|TRBV29-1|NA
CSVDGGSYNEQFF
TGCAGCGTTGATGGGGGCTCCTACAATGAGCAGTTCTTC
>NA|TRBJ2-3|TRBV12-3/TRBV12-4|TRBD1
CASSFGGQGTDTQYF
TGTGCCAGCAGTTTCGGGGGACAGGGCACAGATACGCAGTATTTT
>NA|TRBJ2-6|TRBV2|NA
CASRAGANVLTF
TGTGCCAGCAGGGCCGGGGCCAACGTCCTGACTTTC
>many|TRBJ1-5|TRBV20-1|NA
CSARGFYSNQPQHF
TGCAGTGCCAGGGGATTCTATAGCAATCAGCCCCAGCATTTT
>few|TRBJ1-1|TRBV7-8|NA
CASSLEGGRVYTEAFF
TGTGCCAGCAGCTTAGAGGGGGGGCGCGTATATACTGAAGCTTTCTTT
>few|TRBJ1-5|TRBV10-3|NA
CAISESDTLNQPQHF
TGTGCCATCAGTGAGTCGGACACTTTAAATCAGCCCCAGCATTTT
>NA|TRBJ2-1|TRBV29-1|TRBD2
CSVHLAGVNEQFF
TGCAGCGTTCATCTAGCGGGAGTCAATGAGCAGTTCTTC
>once|TRBJ2-7|TRBV7-9|NA
CASSIGVYEQYF
TGTGCCAGCAGTATCGGGGTCTACGAGCAGTACTTC
>few|TRBJ1-2|TRBV12-3/TRBV12-4|NA
CASSTHGQSYGYTF
TGTGCCAGCAGTACACACGGACAGAGCTATGGCTACACCTTC
>NA|TRBJ2-5|TRBV29-1|TRBD2
CSDKTSSETQYF
TGCAGCGATAAGACTAGCTCGGAGACCCAGTACTTC
>NA|TRBJ2-3|TRBV20-1|NA
CSVRESATDTQYF
TGCAGTGTCCGGGAATCCGCCACAGATACGCAGTATTTT
>few|TRBJ1-1|TRBV3-1|NA
CASSQKGGYTEAFF
TGTGCCAGCAGCCAAAAGGGGGGTTACACTGAAGCTTTCTTT
>medium-sized|TRBJ2-7|TRBV20-1|NA
CSARGGLAIHEQYF
TGCAGTGCTAGAGGTGGGTTGGCCATCCACGAGCAGTACTTC
>NA|TRBJ2-5|TRBV12-3/TRBV12-4|TRBD2
CASSSSSGGHGVPRETQYF
TGTGCCAGCAGTTCCTCTAGCGGGGGCCATGGCGTTCCAAGAGAGACCCAGTACTTC
>few|TRBJ2-7|TRBV27|TRBD1
CASSHIGQGGSYEQYF
TGTGCCAGCAGCCATATCGGACAGGGTGGCTCCTACGAGCAGTACTTC
>NA|TRBJ2-1|TRBV12-3/TRBV12-4|TRBD1
CASSPLGQGIDEQFF
TGTGCCAGCAGTCCCCTCGGACAGGGGATCGATGAGCAGTTCTTC
>NA|TRBJ2-1|TRBV5-6|NA
CASTNWAFYNEQFF
TGTGCCAGCACCAATTGGGCCTTTTACAATGAGCAGTTCTTC
>few|TRBJ2-1|TRBV20-1|NA
CSATGGWGYNEQFF
TGCAGTGCTACTGGGGGATGGGGATACAATGAGCAGTTCTTC
>NA|TRBJ2-1|TRBV5-6|TRBD2
CASSPSSGGKQFF
TGTGCCAGCAGCCCCTCTAGCGGGGGAAAACAGTTCTTC
>NA|TRBJ2-1|TRBV20-1|NA
CSADGATSSYNEQFF
TGCAGTGCAGACGGGGCAACGAGCTCCTACAATGAGCAGTTCTTC
>NA|TRBJ1-1|TRBV29-1|NA
CSVAYSGFFSEAFF
TGCAGCGTTGCCTATAGTGGTTTCTTTTCTGAAGCTTTCTTT
>NA|TRBJ2-7|TRBV15|NA
CATSKQEGPREQYF
TGTGCCACCAGCAAGCAGGAGGGCCCTCGGGAGCAGTACTTC
>NA|TRBJ1-1|TRBV28|NA
CASSFGGQNTEAFF
TGTGCCAGCAGTTTTGGAGGACAGAACACTGAAGCTTTCTTT
>NA|TRBJ1-1|TRBV18|NA
CASSPLTGGDTEAFF
TGTGCCAGCTCACCCCTCACGGGGGGCGACACTGAAGCTTTCTTT